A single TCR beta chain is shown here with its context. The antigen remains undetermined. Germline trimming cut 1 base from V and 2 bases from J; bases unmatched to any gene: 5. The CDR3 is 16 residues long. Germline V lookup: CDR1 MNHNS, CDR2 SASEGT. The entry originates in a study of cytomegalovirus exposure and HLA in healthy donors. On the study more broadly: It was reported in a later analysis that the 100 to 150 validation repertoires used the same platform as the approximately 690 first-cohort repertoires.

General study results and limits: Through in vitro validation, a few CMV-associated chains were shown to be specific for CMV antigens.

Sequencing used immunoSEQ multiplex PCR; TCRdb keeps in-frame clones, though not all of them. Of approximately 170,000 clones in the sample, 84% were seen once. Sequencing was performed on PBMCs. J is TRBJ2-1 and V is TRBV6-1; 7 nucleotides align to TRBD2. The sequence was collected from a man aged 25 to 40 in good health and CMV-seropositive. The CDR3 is CASSEEVLAPYNEQFF. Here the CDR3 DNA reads TGTGCCAGCAGTGAAGAGGTACTAGCGCCCTACAATGAGCAGTTCTTC.